What follows are 18 T cell receptor beta chains derived from one specimen sequenced in a study of blood T cell repertoires in COVID-19. TCRdb's copy holds only in-frame clones and misses some; the assay was immunoSEQ multiplex PCR. The profile covers about 91,000 clones, with 80% to 90% appearing a single time and approximately 8.7% taken by the ten largest. Sequenced sample: peripheral blood. All receptors come from a woman in her 70s with acute or convalescent COVID-19.

The chain couples TRBV9 to TRBJ2-3, with 11 positions matching TRBD2. CDR3 size: 19 residues. V was clipped by 0 bases and J by 0 bases; unmatched bases: 9. Germline V CDR1 and CDR2: SGDLS, YYNGEE. CDR3 in amino acids: CASSVGTHTSGGSTDTQYF. In DNA form, the CDR3 reads TGTGCCAGCAGCGTAGGGACTCATACTAGCGGGGGAAGCACAGATACGCAGTATTTT.

This clone was counted a single time. V gene TRBV30 combines with J gene TRBJ2-1; D not resolved. Germline V gene data show CDR1 as GTSNPN and CDR2 as SVGIG (reference sequence). The CDR3 runs to 16 residues. V lost 2 bases, J lost 1 base, and 15 bases lay in between. CDR3 DNA sequence: TGTGCCTGGAGTCCCCTCTTTCCCGGGTCCTACAATGAGCAGTTCTTC. The encoded protein is CAWSPLFPGSYNEQFF.

The V gene is TRBV11-3, the J gene TRBJ2-5; 15 nucleotides align to TRBD2. Germline CDR1 is SGHNT and CDR2 is YENEEA. This CDR3 region has 16 residues. The ends lost 5 bases at V and 5 bases at J; junction bases unmatched: 6. The CDR3 region has the DNA TGTGCCAGCAGCCCCGGGACTAGCGGGGGGATGGAGACCCAGTACTTC. This gives the protein CASSPGTSGGMETQYF.

V usage is TRBV9 and J usage is TRBJ1-1; a weak D match, TRBD1 (5 bases). The CDR3 has 15 residues. Germline V lookup: CDR1 SGDLS, CDR2 YYNGEE. V shed 0 bases and J shed 1 base, with 10 bases lying between them. The CDR3 DNA sequence: TGTGCCAGCAGCGTAGTTGCGACAGAGAACACTGAAGCTTTCTTT. Its protein product is CASSVVATENTEAFF. Together with reference TRBV9 and TRBJ1-1, the CDR3 gives the full variable domain: DSGVTQTPKHLITATGQRVTLRCSPRSGDLSVYWYQQSLDQGLQFLIQYYNGEERAKGNILERFSAQQFPDLHSELNLSSLELGDSALYFCASSVVATENTEAFFGQGTRLTVV.

The rearrangement uses TRBV7-9 and TRBJ1-1; D perhaps matches TRBD1 (5 bases). The CDR3 loop spans 14 amino acids. Germline CDR1 SEHNR, CDR2 FQNEAQ (reference sequence). Trimming removed 0 bases at V and 4 bases at J, with 9 bases between. The CDR3 here is CASSLALGLTEAFF. The CDR3 nucleotides are TGTGCCAGCAGCTTAGCGCTGGGGCTCACTGAAGCTTTCTTT.

About this clone: Germline is not matched at one junction end, which may reflect a read error. This chain uses TRBV14 with TRBJ1-6, with unresolved D. Germline V gives CDR1 SGHDN, CDR2 FVKESK. The CDR3 is 14 residues long. The CDR3 spells CASSQRGNNSPLHF. The CDR3 nucleotides are TGTGCCAGCAGCCAACGGGGTAATAACTCACCCCTCCACTTT.

The chain couples TRBV9 to TRBJ2-1, with TRBD2 matching 13 bases. Germline lookup yields CDR1 SGDLS and CDR2 YYNGEE. The ends lost 3 bases at V and 4 bases at J; junction bases unmatched: 7. This CDR3 has 17 amino acids. In DNA, the CDR3 is TGTGCCAGCAGCGCCGCGGGGGGACTAGCGGGATACAATGAGCAGTTCTTC. It is translated as CASSAAGGLAGYNEQFF.

The rearrangement links TRBV18 to TRBJ2-4; 9 bases match TRBD1. J lost 0 bases, V lost 3 bases, and 9 bases had no gene match. The CDR3 runs to 18 residues. Germline CDR1 and CDR2: KGHSH and LQKENI. CDR3 protein: CASSPQDRGLIAKNIQYF. As DNA, the CDR3 is TGTGCCAGCTCACCTCAGGACAGGGGCTTAATAGCCAAAAACATTCAGTACTTC.

The chain is built from TRBV6-1 and TRBJ1-4; 9 bases agree with TRBD1. The CDR3 is 16 amino acids. The V gene end was trimmed by 3 bases and the J gene end by 7 bases; junction bases not matched to a gene: 9. Germline-derived CDR1 and CDR2 are MNHNS and SASEGT. CDR3 sequence reads: CASSDGTGTGTEKLFF. CDR3 coding DNA: TGTGCCAGCAGTGACGGAACCGGGACAGGGACTGAAAAACTGTTTTTT.

This chain connects TRBV7-3 to TRBJ1-1; tentatively, D is TRBD1 (5 bases). V lost 2 bases, J lost 1 base, and 5 bases lay in between. CDR1 and CDR2 from the germline V gene are SGHTA and FQGTGA. The CDR3 contains 13 residues. The chain's CDR3 is CASSLGANTEAFF. The CDR3 region has the DNA TGTGCCAGCAGCTTAGGGGCGAACACTGAAGCTTTCTTT.

The chain uses TRBV13 and TRBJ1-1, with D possibly being TRBD1 (6 bases). Germline V lookup: CDR1 PRHDT, CDR2 FYEKMQ (reference sequence). The CDR3 covers 15 residues. V lost 5 bases and J 0 bases, leaving 13 bases between the germline ends. The chain's CDR3 is CASSTSDSLNTEAFF. The CDR3 DNA reads TGTGCCAGCAGCACATCGGACAGTTTGAACACTGAAGCTTTCTTT.

The V and J genes are TRBV11-1 and TRBJ2-4; weak D call: TRBD1 (5 bases). The V end was cut by 4 bases, the J end by 1 base, with 14 bases between. This CDR3 region has 16 residues. CDR1 is SGHAT and CDR2 is FQDESV in the germline V gene (reference sequence). CDR3 protein: CASSSDSPRAKNIQYF. CDR3 DNA: TGTGCCAGCAGCTCCGACAGCCCTAGGGCCAAAAACATTCAGTACTTC.

The V call is TRBV5-1, the J call TRBJ2-2, with D possibly being TRBD2 (5 bases). The CDR3 has 15 residues. Trimming removed 5 bases from V and 1 base from J, with 12 bases in between. Germline V CDR1 and CDR2: SGHRS, YFSETQ. CDR3 bases: TGCGCCAGCAGATTTGGGAGCGGGAACACCGGGGAGCTGTTTTTT. Translated, it gives CASRFGSGNTGELFF. Full variable domain (missing parts from reference TRBV5-1 and TRBJ2-2): KAGVTQTPRYLIKTRGQQVTLSCSPISGHRSVSWYQQTPGQGLQFLFEYFSETQRNKGNFPGRFSGRQFSNSRSEMNVSTLELGDSALYLCASRFGSGNTGELFFGEGSRLTVL.

This sequence joins TRBV5-1 and TRBJ2-7, with D hard to call. The CDR3 runs to 13 residues. The V gene's germline CDR1 is SGHRS and CDR2 YFSETQ. The ends were cut back, 0 bases at V and 3 bases at J, with 7 bases in the middle. The CDR3 reads CASSLGQYYEQYF. The DNA for the CDR3 is TGCGCCAGCAGCTTGGGTCAGTACTACGAGCAGTACTTC. The variable domain in full, with the rest retrieved from reference TRBV5-1 and TRBJ2-7, is KAGVTQTPRYLIKTRGQQVTLSCSPISGHRSVSWYQQTPGQGLQFLFEYFSETQRNKGNFPGRFSGRQFSNSRSEMNVSTLELGDSALYLCASSLGQYYEQYFGPGTRLTVT.

V and J are TRBV18 and TRBJ2-1; D not resolved. Germline-derived CDR1 and CDR2 are KGHSH and LQKENI. The V and J ends lost 6 bases and 1 base respectively, with 16 bases between them. The CDR3 extends over 16 amino acids. In DNA, the CDR3 is TGTGCCAGCTCCACATTCATCTCCCCTTCCTACAATGAGCAGTTCTTC. It is translated as CASSTFISPSYNEQFF. Using reference TRBV18 and TRBJ2-1 for the parts outside the CDR3, the full variable domain is NAGVMQNPRHLVRRRGQEARLRCSPMKGHSHVYWYRQLPEEGLKFMVYLQKENIIDESGMPKERFSAEFPKEGPSILRIQQVVRGDSAAYFCASSTFISPSYNEQFFGPGTRLTVL.

The J gene is TRBJ2-2, the V gene TRBV4-1; TRBD1 matches 8 bases. With V trimmed by 1 base and J by 4 bases, 8 bases remained unmatched. In germline, CDR1 is MGHRA, CDR2 YSYEKL. The CDR3 is 17 residues long. The CDR3 is CASSQGTGLSGTGELFF. The CDR3 DNA sequence: TGCGCCAGCAGCCAAGGGACAGGGCTATCGGGCACCGGGGAGCTGTTTTTT.

This chain uses TRBV21-1 with TRBJ2-1; the listed D gene, TRBD1, was not tested against the DNA. TRBV21-1 is labeled a pseudogene. There are 15 residues in the CDR3. The CDR3 loop reads CASSKETGESDEQFF. DNA of the CDR3: TGTGCCAGCAGCAAAGAAACAGGGGAAAGCGATGAGCAGTTCTTC.

V gene TRBV7-8 combines with J gene TRBJ2-5, with 8 bases identical to TRBD1. CDR1 SGHVS and CDR2 FQNEAQ come from the germline V gene. The CDR3 contains 16 residues. The ends lost 5 bases at V and 7 bases at J; junction bases unmatched: 15. The CDR3 DNA reads TGTGCCAGCAGCCACTCACCAGGGGGCGCTTTTTTGACCCAGTACTTC. Translation gives CASSHSPGGAFLTQYF.